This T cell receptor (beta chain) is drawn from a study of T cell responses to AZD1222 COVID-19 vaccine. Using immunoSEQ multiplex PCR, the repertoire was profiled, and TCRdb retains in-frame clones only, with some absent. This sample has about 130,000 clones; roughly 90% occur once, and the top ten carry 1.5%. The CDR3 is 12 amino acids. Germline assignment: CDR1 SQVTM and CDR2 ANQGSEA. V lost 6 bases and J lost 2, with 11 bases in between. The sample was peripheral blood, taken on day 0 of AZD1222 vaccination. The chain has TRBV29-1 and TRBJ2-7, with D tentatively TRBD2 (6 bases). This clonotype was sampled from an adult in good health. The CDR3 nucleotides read TGCAGCGTGCGGGGCAGCACCTACGAGCAGTACTTC. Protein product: CSVRGSTYEQYF.